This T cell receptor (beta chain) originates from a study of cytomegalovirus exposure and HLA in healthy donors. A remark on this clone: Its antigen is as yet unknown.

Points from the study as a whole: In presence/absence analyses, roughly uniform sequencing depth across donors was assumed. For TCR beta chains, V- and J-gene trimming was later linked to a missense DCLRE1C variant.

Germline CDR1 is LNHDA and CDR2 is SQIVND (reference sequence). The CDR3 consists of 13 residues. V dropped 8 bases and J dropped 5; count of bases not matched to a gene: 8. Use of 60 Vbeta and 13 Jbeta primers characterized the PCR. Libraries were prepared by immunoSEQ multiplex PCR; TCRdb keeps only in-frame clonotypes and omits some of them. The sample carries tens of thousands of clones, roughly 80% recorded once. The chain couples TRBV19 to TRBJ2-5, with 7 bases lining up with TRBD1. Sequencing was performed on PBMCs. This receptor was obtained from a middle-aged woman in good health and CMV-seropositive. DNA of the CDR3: TGTGCCAGTGGGGACGACAGGGAGGAGACCCAGTACTTC. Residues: CASGDDREETQYF.